A selection of T cell receptor beta chains follows, all from one sample in a study of a mutant IDH1 vaccine in newly diagnosed glioma. Their antigen targets remain unknown. Assay: immunoSEQ multiplex PCR; the TCRdb copy retains only in-frame clones and omits some. The sample comprises tens of thousands of clones, about four fifths of which are singletons, and 5.1% rests with the top ten. The sequenced sample was PBMCs, obtained from a glioma patient whose treatment included an IDH1 peptide vaccine. Source of these receptors: a man in his forties with glioma. Both conserved end residues are part of each CDR3. The D gene is left open where the match is weak. Size values are once, few and many counts, or a class for expanded clones, and some rows have none.

>.|TRBJ2-1|TRBV4-1|TRBD2
TGCGCCAGCAGCCAAACCCCTGCCAGCGGGGGACCCAATGAGCAGTTCTTC
CASSQTPASGGPNEQFF
>.|TRBJ2-6|TRBV6-6|.
TGTGCCAGCAGTATACAGGGTCACCCTGGGGCCAACGTCCTGACTTTC
CASSIQGHPGANVLTF
>.|TRBJ2-1|TRBV30|TRBD2
TGTGCCTCTTCAGGACTAGCGGGGTACAATGAGCAGTTCTTC
CASSGLAGYNEQFF
>.|TRBJ2-1|TRBV5-4|.
TGTGCCAGTTTTGTAGGAGGCCTTCCCTACAATGAGCAGTTCTTC
CASFVGGLPYNEQFF
>.|TRBJ1-2|TRBV19|.
TGTGCCAGTAGTACCCGAGACACTGCCTATGGCTACACCTTC
CASSTRDTAYGYTF
>.|TRBJ1-1|TRBV7-2|.
TGTGCCAGCAGCTTATATGGGACAAGCCCTGAAGCTTTCTTT
CASSLYGTSPEAFF
>once|TRBJ2-7|TRBV14|.
TGTGCCAGCAGCCTGGTTCGGGAGCAGTACTTC
CASSLVREQYF
>.|TRBJ2-3|TRBV4-3|.
TGCGCCAGCAGCCAGGGGGGAGGAGCAGATACGCAGTATTTT
CASSQGGGADTQYF
>.|TRBJ2-5|TRBV30|.
TGTGCCTGTGAAAGCGGGACACCCAGGAGGGAGACCCAGTACTTC
CACESGTPRRETQYF
>.|TRBJ2-7|TRBV5-1|TRBD1
TGCGCCAGCAGCTCGACAGGGAGCCCCTACGAGCAGTACTTC
CASSSTGSPYEQYF
>.|TRBJ1-4|TRBV7-2|TRBD1
TGTGCCAGCAGCCTGAACAGGGGCGGATCTAATGAAAAACTGTTTTTT
CASSLNRGGSNEKLFF
>.|TRBJ1-6|TRBV27|.
TGTGCCAGCAGTTTATTATGGGGTTTGAGCTCCTATAATTCACCCCTCCACTTT
CASSLLWGLSSYNSPLHF
>.|TRBJ1-2|TRBV29-1|TRBD1
TGCAGCGTTCCGGGACAGGGGAACTATGGCTACACCTTC
CSVPGQGNYGYTF
>few|TRBJ2-1|TRBV4-2|.
TGTGCCAGCAGCCAAGCCCGAGACCCGAGGAATGAGCAGTTCTTC
CASSQARDPRNEQFF
>.|TRBJ1-1|TRBV5-1|.
TGCGCCAGCAGCTTCGACAGACCGAACACTGAAGCTTTCTTT
CASSFDRPNTEAFF
>.|TRBJ2-4|TRBV2|.
TGTGCCAGCAGGGCTAGTGGAAACATTCAGTACTTC
CASRASGNIQYF
>.|TRBJ1-5|TRBV30|.
TGTGCCTGGAGTGAGGGACCGTACTTGGCCCAGCATTTT
CAWSEGPYLAQHF
>.|TRBJ2-3|TRBV28|.
TGTGCCAGCAGCCCCGCGTCGGGGAGACTCACAGATACGCAGTATTTT
CASSPASGRLTDTQYF
>few|TRBJ1-2|TRBV7-8|TRBD1
TGTGCCAGCAGCTCCAGGTCACAGGGGGCCACCTATGGCTACACCTTC
CASSSRSQGATYGYTF
>.|TRBJ2-3|TRBV18|TRBD2
TGTGCCAGCTCACCCGGCGGGGGTCCCACAGATACGCAGTATTTT
CASSPGGGPTDTQYF
>.|TRBJ2-1|TRBV10-2|.
TGCGCCAGCAGTGAGTCGTCACCCGCCTCAACCTCCTACAATGAGCAGTTCTTC
CASSESSPASTSYNEQFF
>once|TRBJ2-3|TRBV5-4|TRBD2
TGTGCCAGCAGCTTGGCGGCGGGGGGGACAGATACGCAGTATTTT
CASSLAAGGTDTQYF
>.|TRBJ2-7|TRBV6-1|.
TGTGCCAGCAGTGATGCCTCAAACTACGAGCAGTACTTC
CASSDASNYEQYF
>.|TRBJ2-5|TRBV7-2|.
TGTGCCAGCAGCTTCGGAGGGGAGACCCAGTACTTC
CASSFGGETQYF
>.|TRBJ2-7|TRBV5-1|TRBD1
TGCGCCAGCAGCTTAGCCCCGGGACAGGGCTACGAGCAGTACTTC
CASSLAPGQGYEQYF
>once|TRBJ2-7|TRBV29-1|.
TGCAGCGTCGCTGGGACATCATCCTACGAGCAGTACTTC
CSVAGTSSYEQYF
>.|TRBJ2-7|TRBV14|TRBD2
TGTGCCAGCTCAGGCCACCAGCGGGGGAACGAGCAGTACTTC
CASSGHQRGNEQYF
>.|TRBJ2-1|TRBV7-8|TRBD1
TGTGCCAGCAGCCGAGTTAGGTTGGACAGGCGTTACAATGAGCAGTTCTTC
CASSRVRLDRRYNEQFF
>.|TRBJ2-2|TRBV7-2|TRBD2
TGTGCCAGCAGCTTGGAACTAGCGGGAGGGGGCACCGGGGAGCTGTTTTTT
CASSLELAGGGTGELFF
>.|TRBJ1-5|TRBV6-1|.
TGTGCCAGCAGACCTAGCAATCAGCCCCAGCATTTT
CASRPSNQPQHF
>.|TRBJ2-2|TRBV25-1|.
TGTGCCAGCAGTGATCGTCTTAACACCGGGGAGCTGTTTTTT
CASSDRLNTGELFF
>.|TRBJ2-1|TRBV2|TRBD2
TGTGCCAGCAGACGGACTAGCGGGGTCAATGAGCAGTTCTTC
CASRRTSGVNEQFF
>.|TRBJ2-1|TRBV7-2|.
TGTGCCAGCAGCTTAATGGGGGGAATCACAGATGAGCAGTTCTTC
CASSLMGGITDEQFF
>.|TRBJ1-3|TRBV6-5|.
TGTGCCAGCAGTTTGACGGGGCAAAACTCTGGAAACACCATATATTTT
CASSLTGQNSGNTIYF
>.|TRBJ1-4|TRBV11-2|TRBD1
TGTGCCAGCAGCTTAGCCAGGGGGAATGAAAAACTGTTTTTT
CASSLARGNEKLFF
>.|TRBJ2-5|TRBV5-1|.
TGCGCCAGCAGCTTGGAGGGGACCCAGTACTTC
CASSLEGTQYF
>.|TRBJ2-3|TRBV5-6|TRBD2
TGTGCCAGCAGCTCGGGACTAGCGGGAGTTAGCACAGATACGCAGTATTTT
CASSSGLAGVSTDTQYF
>.|TRBJ2-5|TRBV27|TRBD1
TGTGCCAGCAGTTCCCTACCGGGCAGGGGGCTGGAAGAGACCCAGTACTTC
CASSSLPGRGLEETQYF
>once|TRBJ1-1|TRBV10-3|.
TGTGCCATCAAACCCGGCGGCACTGAAGCTTTCTTT
CAIKPGGTEAFF
>.|TRBJ1-6|TRBV19|.
TGTGCCAGTAATAGTGTCGGGACCAATAATTCACCCCTCCACTTT
CASNSVGTNNSPLHF
>.|TRBJ1-3|TRBV18|.
TGTGCCAGCTCACCACCAGGATACTCTGGAAACACCATATATTTT
CASSPPGYSGNTIYF
>once|TRBJ2-2|TRBV12-5|TRBD1
TGTGCTAGTGGTCTAGGACAGGCAAACACCGGGGAGCTGTTTTTT
CASGLGQANTGELFF
>.|TRBJ2-7|TRBV4-3|.
TGCGCCAGCAGCCAAGTCAATAGCTACGAGCAGTACTTC
CASSQVNSYEQYF
>.|TRBJ2-7|TRBV4-2|TRBD2
TGTGCCAGCAGCCAAGATAACAACCGGGGGGCCTACGAGCAGTACTTC
CASSQDNNRGAYEQYF
>once|TRBJ2-3|TRBV7-8|.
TGTGCCAGCAGCTTAGGCGGGGCCGGTAGACTGCTAGATACGCAGTATTTT
CASSLGGAGRLLDTQYF
>.|TRBJ2-1|TRBV4-1|.
TGCGCCAGCAGCCTACCCCTGACTGGCTTTGGTGCTGGCGACGCTGGGGTTACTTTCTTC
CASSLPLTGFGAGDAGVTFF
>.|TRBJ2-3|TRBV11-1|.
TGTGCCAGCAGGCGGGTGGGAAAGACAGATACGCAGTATTTT
CASRRVGKTDTQYF
>once|TRBJ2-6|TRBV5-5|.
TGTGCCAGCAGCTTTGCGACTGGGGCCAACGTCCTGACTTTC
CASSFATGANVLTF
>.|TRBJ2-5|TRBV5-4|.
TGTGCCAGCAGGCGAGAAGAGACCCAGTACTTC
CASRREETQYF
>once|TRBJ1-4|TRBV21-1|.
TGTGCCAGCAGCAAAGGCCTTGGCAAAAATGAAAAACTGTTTTTT
CASSKGLGKNEKLFF
>.|TRBJ2-7|TRBV30|TRBD2
TGTGCCTGGAGGCGGGCGGGAGATTCCTCCTACGAGCAGTACTTC
CAWRRAGDSSYEQYF
>.|TRBJ2-3|TRBV14|.
TGTGCCAGCAGCCAAGTTGGGGTTTCCCCCGCGGATACGCAGTATTTT
CASSQVGVSPADTQYF
>.|TRBJ2-5|TRBV9|.
TGTGCCAGCAGCGGCGGCCTCTCCGGGGAGACCCAGTACTTC
CASSGGLSGETQYF
>.|TRBJ2-7|TRBV29-1|TRBD1
TGCAGCGTCCGCCACGGGACAGGTTATTCCTACGAGCAGTACTTC
CSVRHGTGYSYEQYF
>.|TRBJ2-2|TRBV4-3|TRBD1
TGCGCCAGCAGCCAAACAGGGGGGACCGGGGAGCTGTTTTTT
CASSQTGGTGELFF
>.|TRBJ2-7|TRBV28|TRBD2
TGTGCCAGCAGACCATTACGGGGAACCGGGACTAGCGAATACGAGCAGTACTTC
CASRPLRGTGTSEYEQYF
>.|TRBJ2-7|TRBV11-2|TRBD1
TGTGCCAGCAGCTTAGAGTGGGTCAGGGGGAGCGAGCAGTACTTC
CASSLEWVRGSEQYF